The rows below give T cell receptor beta chains drawn from one sample of a study of CD8 T cells in Susac syndrome. TCRdb re-called the immunoSEQ multiplex PCR reads with MiXCR, one entry per CDR3 protein. This table has some 120,000 distinct CDR3 sequences, roughly 94% appearing once. The sample taken for sequencing was CD4+ T cells from PBMCs. These receptors were collected from a human donor with multiple sclerosis. CDR3s include the opening cysteine and the closing phenylalanine or tryptophan.

j_gene: TRBJ2-6
v_gene: TRBV12-5
CDR3aa: CASGLDPGGFGANVLTF

j_gene: TRBJ1-6
v_gene: TRBV5-4
CDR3aa: CASSGDRGSPLHF

j_gene: TRBJ1-2
v_gene: TRBV19
CDR3aa: CASTGINYGYTF

j_gene: TRBJ1-1
v_gene: TRBV3-1
CDR3aa: CASSQDLGDTEAFF

j_gene: TRBJ2-7
v_gene: TRBV19
CDR3aa: CASSPRTGSYEQYF

j_gene: TRBJ1-5
v_gene: TRBV7-9
CDR3aa: CASSLGSGTQPQHF

j_gene: TRBJ2-1
v_gene: TRBV29-1
CDR3aa: CSVALAGDEQFF

j_gene: TRBJ1-1
v_gene: TRBV7-8
CDR3aa: CASSLRTGMNTEAFF

j_gene: TRBJ2-1
v_gene: TRBV2
CDR3aa: CATLSGTFLNEQFF

j_gene: TRBJ2-5
v_gene: TRBV4-2
CDR3aa: CASSQGAQPGGETQYF

j_gene: TRBJ1-1
v_gene: TRBV12-3/TRBV12-4
CDR3aa: CASTKVPGSEAFF

j_gene: TRBJ2-7
v_gene: TRBV27
CDR3aa: CASSWDRDYEQYF

j_gene: TRBJ1-1
v_gene: TRBV6-2/TRBV6-3
CDR3aa: CASFSYTEAFF

j_gene: TRBJ2-2
v_gene: TRBV25-1
CDR3aa: CASSEYRGPGELFF

j_gene: TRBJ1-2
v_gene: TRBV15
CDR3aa: CATSRRGSTYGYTF

j_gene: TRBJ2-3
v_gene: TRBV5-4
CDR3aa: CASSLGQGSDTQYF

j_gene: TRBJ2-1
v_gene: TRBV5-1
CDR3aa: CASSLAGTRYNEQFF

j_gene: TRBJ1-3
v_gene: TRBV30
CDR3aa: CAWNKQGLSGNTIYF

j_gene: TRBJ2-2
v_gene: TRBV12-5
CDR3aa: CASGLVPSETLLTGELFF

j_gene: TRBJ2-2
v_gene: TRBV3-1
CDR3aa: CASRRGFPNTGELFF

j_gene: TRBJ2-6
v_gene: TRBV12-3/TRBV12-4
CDR3aa: CASSSTGTANVLTF

j_gene: TRBJ1-1
v_gene: TRBV19
CDR3aa: CASSTGGNSEAFF

j_gene: TRBJ1-2
v_gene: TRBV30
CDR3aa: CAWSNSLGGYTF

j_gene: TRBJ1-3
v_gene: TRBV5-4
CDR3aa: CASSKDRSSGNTIYF

j_gene: TRBJ2-7
v_gene: TRBV5-1
CDR3aa: CASSLGQFGVYEQYF

j_gene: TRBJ1-1
v_gene: TRBV6-1
CDR3aa: CASSVSGTEAFF

j_gene: TRBJ1-1
v_gene: TRBV19
CDR3aa: CASSIVGQGWNTEAFF

j_gene: TRBJ2-2
v_gene: TRBV18
CDR3aa: CASSPGLGTGELFF

j_gene: TRBJ1-2
v_gene: TRBV29-1
CDR3aa: CSVGTGGDGYTF

j_gene: TRBJ2-2
v_gene: TRBV12-3/TRBV12-4
CDR3aa: CASSSDSWGTGELFF

j_gene: TRBJ2-5
v_gene: TRBV10-1
CDR3aa: CASSIERQETQYF

j_gene: TRBJ1-1
v_gene: TRBV3-1
CDR3aa: CASSQVAGMNTEAFF

j_gene: TRBJ2-7
v_gene: TRBV7-9
CDR3aa: CASNILTGYEQYF

j_gene: TRBJ2-7
v_gene: TRBV29-1
CDR3aa: CSHRVGNEQYF

j_gene: TRBJ2-1
v_gene: TRBV7-9
CDR3aa: CASSSPGTRDYNEQFF

j_gene: TRBJ2-5
v_gene: TRBV19
CDR3aa: CASSQGQGIVETQYF

j_gene: TRBJ1-4
v_gene: TRBV19
CDR3aa: CASSGRGKATNEKLFF

j_gene: TRBJ2-7
v_gene: TRBV7-3
CDR3aa: CASSPTGGRREQYF

j_gene: TRBJ1-1
v_gene: TRBV30
CDR3aa: CAWSVPELKHMNTEAFF

j_gene: TRBJ2-7
v_gene: TRBV6-5
CDR3aa: CASSPAYSYEQYF

j_gene: TRBJ2-1
v_gene: TRBV20-1
CDR3aa: CSAPGGRTYNEQFF

j_gene: TRBJ1-1
v_gene: TRBV18
CDR3aa: CASSPRMAEAFF